Included here is one T cell receptor (beta chain) sequence, with context. Its recognized antigen is unknown. No base quality information exists; no much larger clone differs at one position. As encoded in the germline V gene, CDR1 is SGHNT while CDR2 is YENEEA. Clipping removes 5 bases from V and 6 bases from J, with 11 as the unmatched junction base count. The CDR3 runs 16 residues from the cysteine to the phenylalanine. Only the CDR3 region is kept as DNA, spanning 48 bases read in frame from base 1. Samples from volunteer blood donors who had recovered from COVID-19 were contributed by a second Seattle source. Each collaborating institution followed its own protocols to collect whole blood in K2EDTA tubes. Collaborator samples were shipped for TCRbeta analysis as frozen whole blood, isolated PBMCs, or DNA extracted from either sample type. TCRbeta CDR3 regions were amplified from genomic DNA using the immunoSEQ Assay, a bias-controlled multiplex PCR. On the authors' methods: Nucleated cell counts per sample were estimated from amplification of reference gene primers within the assay. Sequence reads were collapsed and filtered to measure the absolute abundance of every unique TCRbeta CDR3 rearrangement. For each sample, productive Simpson clonality was calculated as the square root of Simpson's diversity index over productive rearrangements. TCRdb stores this immuneACCESS table with in-frame sequences only. Part of the clones is absent; in the studies checked, under half of the shortfall reflects unresolved V genes, and no reason is known for the rest. The V and J calls and clone size come from that table; D and trimming were worked out from the DNA. In this sample the table shows roughly 170,000 clones, roughly four fifths of which occur a single time. In total, the top ten clones hold approximately 7.7% of the sample.

The sample belongs to a study of blood T cell repertoires in COVID-19 (dated by TCRdb to 2019 to 2021). Study-wide context: Samples covering the acute and convalescent phases of COVID-19 were provided by collaborators in the United States, Italy and Spain. Nearly every sample came with metadata listing a de-identified subject ID, COVID-19 status, age in years and sex. Samples were obtained from the ongoing ImmuneRACE study (first 160 participants) and from over 1,000 subjects provided by 6 global collaborators. Subjects who had been exposed to COVID-19, were actively infected with it, or had recovered from it provided the deeply sampled blood TCRbeta repertoires that made up the dataset. The material from the prospective study consisted of cDNA or gDNA derived from T cells, B-cell-depleted T cells, or PBMCs. HLA class I and class II types, where available, came from metadata supplied by the sample provider rather than from assay-based typing. The repertoires were released in a freely available public database intended as a resource for research on the immune response to SARS-CoV-2.

What the research found in general, with its limitations: The quantity of clinical and demographic metadata differed by source and by participant and was supplied without curation.

The sequenced sample consisted of peripheral blood. The chain is encoded by TRBV11-3 joined to TRBJ2-1, and 9 junctional nucleotides match TRBD2. This sequence originates from a man in his forties or fifties who had recovered from COVID-19. CDR3 reads: CASSALLGSGSNEQFF. The DNA sequence reads TGTGCCAGCAGCGCTCTGTTGGGTAGCGGGAGCAATGAGCAGTTCTTC.